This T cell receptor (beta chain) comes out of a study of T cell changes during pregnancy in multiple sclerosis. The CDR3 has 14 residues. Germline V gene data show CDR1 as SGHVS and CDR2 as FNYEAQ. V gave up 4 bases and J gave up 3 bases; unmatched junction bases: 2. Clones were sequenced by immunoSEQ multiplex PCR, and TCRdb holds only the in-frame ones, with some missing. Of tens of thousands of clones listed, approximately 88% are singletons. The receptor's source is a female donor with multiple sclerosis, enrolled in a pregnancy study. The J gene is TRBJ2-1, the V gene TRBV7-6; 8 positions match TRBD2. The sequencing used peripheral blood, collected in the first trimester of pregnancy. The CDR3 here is CASSSGTSYNEQFF. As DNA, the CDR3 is TGTGCCAGCAGCTCTGGGACTAGCTACAATGAGCAGTTCTTC.